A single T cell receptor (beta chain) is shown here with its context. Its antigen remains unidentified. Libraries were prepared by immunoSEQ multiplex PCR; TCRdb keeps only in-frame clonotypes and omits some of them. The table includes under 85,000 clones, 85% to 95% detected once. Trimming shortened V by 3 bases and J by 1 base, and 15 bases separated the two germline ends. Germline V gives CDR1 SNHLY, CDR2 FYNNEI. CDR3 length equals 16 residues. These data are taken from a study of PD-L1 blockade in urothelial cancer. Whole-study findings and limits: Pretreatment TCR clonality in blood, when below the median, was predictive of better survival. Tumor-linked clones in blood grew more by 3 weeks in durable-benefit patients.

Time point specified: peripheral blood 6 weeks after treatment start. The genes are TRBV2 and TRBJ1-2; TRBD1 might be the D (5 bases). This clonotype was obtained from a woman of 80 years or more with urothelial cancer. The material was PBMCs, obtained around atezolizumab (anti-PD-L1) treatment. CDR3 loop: CASSDGGTLVNYGYTF. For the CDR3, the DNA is TGTGCCAGCAGTGACGGAGGGACCCTCGTTAACTATGGCTACACCTTC.